These 25 T cell receptor beta chains were sequenced from one sample in a study of cytomegalovirus exposure and HLA in healthy donors. Only in-frame clones appear in the TCRdb table, and some are missing; sequencing was by immunoSEQ multiplex PCR. The sample records 200,000 to 250,000 clones, about nine tenths being singletons. The sample taken for sequencing was PBMCs. The receptor set was obtained from a woman aged 18-29 years in good health and CMV-seropositive.

The chain is built from TRBV10-3 and TRBJ2-7; 8 positions agree with TRBD2. J was trimmed by 6 bases and V by 10 bases; bases with no gene match: 14. CDR3 length equals 14 residues. Germline V gene sequence: CDR1 ENHRY, CDR2 SYGVKD. The CDR3 coding sequence is TGTGCCAGCCACGGGGGGGAGTTACCTCCCGAGCAGTACTTC. Translation gives CASHGGELPPEQYF.

This rearrangement joins TRBV4-2 to TRBJ2-3; weak D call: TRBD2 (5 bases). This CDR3 region has 16 residues. Trimming removed 5 bases from V and 1 base from J, with 16 bases in between. The germline gives CDR1 LGHNA, CDR2 YNFKEQ. For the CDR3, the DNA is TGTGCCAGCAGCTCGGGATCCCTCGGTCGCACAGATACGCAGTATTTT. Translating it yields CASSSGSLGRTDTQYF.

The chain has TRBV28 and TRBJ2-7; possible D gene TRBD2, 5 bases. This CDR3 spans 16 amino acids. The V gene's germline CDR1 is MDHEN and CDR2 SYDVKM. Trimming removed 4 bases at V and 2 bases at J, with 18 bases between. CDR3 region: CASSSNLQLDPYEQYF. The CDR3 DNA follows: TGTGCCAGCAGTTCCAACCTCCAACTAGATCCCTACGAGCAGTACTTC.

This chain uses TRBV28 with TRBJ2-7, with 10 bases matching TRBD2. Germline-derived CDR1 and CDR2 are MDHEN and SYDVKM. The CDR3 extends over 17 amino acids. J was trimmed by 4 bases and V by 4 bases; bases with no gene match: 13. The CDR3 loop reads CASSSLSGRRGIYEQYF. The DNA for the CDR3 is TGTGCCAGCAGTTCCCTTAGCGGGAGGAGAGGTATATACGAGCAGTACTTC.

The chain uses TRBV30 and TRBJ1-4; D perhaps matches TRBD1 (5 bases). This CDR3 is 16 amino acids long. Germline assignment: CDR1 GTSNPN and CDR2 SVGIG (reference sequence). The V end lost 0 bases, the J end lost 3 bases, and 14 bases lay between the germline ends. As DNA, the CDR3 is TGTGCCTGGAGTGTGGCCAGGGTTAAAGCTAATGAAAAACTGTTTTTT. This encodes CAWSVARVKANEKLFF.

This chain links TRBV10-3 with TRBJ2-5; 16 nucleotides match TRBD2. CDR1 ENHRY and CDR2 SYGVKD come from the germline V gene. V was clipped by 5 bases and J by 2 bases; unmatched bases: 5. The CDR3 contains 17 residues. The CDR3 DNA is TGTGCCATCAGTCCGGGACTAGCGGGAGGGCATCAAGAGACCCAGTACTTC. Protein sequence: CAISPGLAGGHQETQYF.

The chain joins TRBV5-1 to TRBJ1-1; 8 bases are a match to TRBD1. The length of the CDR3 is 14 residues. Looked up from germline, CDR1 is SGHRS and CDR2 is YFSETQ. Trimming took 0 bases from V and 5 from J; bases not matched to a gene: 3. Here the CDR3 reads CASSLGTGRTEAFF. The CDR3 DNA follows: TGCGCCAGCAGCTTGGGGACAGGGAGGACTGAAGCTTTCTTT.

V and J are TRBV7-9 and TRBJ2-7; 9 bases fit TRBD2. J was trimmed by 4 bases and V by 4 bases; bases with no gene match: 5. CDR1 is SEHNR, CDR2 FQNEAQ, per germline (reference sequence). The length of the CDR3 is 14 residues. The CDR3 region is CASSSPGLAYEQYF. The CDR3 DNA reads as TGTGCCAGCAGCTCACCGGGACTAGCTTACGAGCAGTACTTC.

The chain joins TRBV6-1 to TRBJ1-2, with TRBD1 identical over 8 bases. Germline V CDR1 and CDR2: MNHNS, SASEGT. J lost 5 bases, V lost 1 base, and 9 bases had no gene match. CDR3 length: 16 amino acids. CDR3 DNA: TGTGCCAGCAGTGAAGTGGGACAGGCTTTGTATTATGGCTACACCTTC. It specifies CASSEVGQALYYGYTF.

This sequence joins TRBV5-6 and TRBJ1-5, with D tentatively TRBD1 (5 bases). The CDR3 runs 15 residues. Between the trimmed V and J ends, which lost 1 base and 5 bases, there was a span of 13 bases. Germline CDR1 SGHDT, CDR2 YYEEEE. The chain's CDR3 is CASSLLGTGDQPQHF. The CDR3 coding sequence is TGTGCCAGCAGCTTGCTGGGTACAGGAGATCAGCCCCAGCATTTT. Looking up the rest from reference TRBV5-6 and TRBJ1-5 gives the full variable domain: DAGVTQSPTHLIKTRGQQVTLRCSPKSGHDTVSWYQQALGQGPQFIFQYYEEEERQRGNFPDRFSGHQFPNYSSELNVNALLLGDSALYLCASSLLGTGDQPQHFGDGTRLSIL.

The V and J genes are TRBV28 and TRBJ2-1; 9 nucleotides agree with TRBD1. The V gene's germline CDR1 is MDHEN and CDR2 SYDVKM. The CDR3 contains 13 residues. Trimming removed 10 bases from V and 4 bases from J; junction bases left unmatched: 5. The DNA for the CDR3 is TGTGCCATAGACAGGGGGGAATACAATGAGCAGTTCTTC. This codes for CAIDRGEYNEQFF.

V is TRBV15 and J is TRBJ2-3; tentatively, D is TRBD2 (6 bases). CDR1 and CDR2 (germline): LNHNV, YYDKDF (reference sequence). The CDR3 is 18 residues long. V dropped 0 bases and J dropped 0 bases, with 16 bases sitting between them. The CDR3 here is CATSRDSESGGSTDTQYF. The CDR3 DNA reads TGTGCCACCAGCAGAGATTCGGAAAGCGGAGGGAGCACAGATACGCAGTATTTT.

The CDR3 DNA reads as TGTGCCAGCAGCCTAGGACAGGGAAGTTTCAATCAGCCCCAGCATTTT. It specifies CASSLGQGSFNQPQHF. The gene calls are TRBV7-8 and TRBJ1-5; 8 positions match TRBD1. After removal of 5 bases from V and 3 bases from J, the junction contained 9 bases not matched to a gene. The CDR3 has 16 residues. Germline V lookup: CDR1 SGHVS, CDR2 FQNEAQ.

In this sample, this clone turned up once. The V and J genes are TRBV27 and TRBJ1-2; D possibly corresponds to TRBD1 (5 bases). Trimming took off 6 bases at V and 2 bases at J, with 13 bases between the two ends. Germline CDR1 MNHEY, CDR2 SMNVEV (reference sequence). There are 14 residues in the CDR3. The CDR3 DNA reads as TGTGCCAGCAGCCCCGGGACTCACAACTATGGCTACACCTTC. Its translation is CASSPGTHNYGYTF.

This chain connects TRBV6-6 to TRBJ2-7; possibly TRBD2 for D (6 bases). V was trimmed by 6 bases and J by 6 bases, leaving 24 bases between them. This CDR3 region has 16 residues. Germline loops: CDR1 MNHNY, CDR2 SVGAGI (reference sequence). The CDR3 sequence: CASSHVDFGDSGEQYF. The CDR3 bases are TGTGCCAGCAGCCACGTCGACTTTGGGGACTCCGGCGAGCAGTACTTC.

The rearrangement uses TRBV19 and TRBJ1-1; no clear D. V lost 10 bases and J 1 base, leaving 16 bases between the germline ends. CDR3 size: 14 residues. Germline V gene sequence: CDR1 LNHDA, CDR2 SQIVND (reference sequence). The DNA for the CDR3 is TGTGCCACCCAGCGGCGATTAACGAACACTGAAGCTTTCTTT. This gives the protein CATQRRLTNTEAFF.

The rearrangement links TRBV5-1 to TRBJ1-2; D is undetermined. V shed 6 bases and J shed 6 bases, with 21 bases lying between them. Germline V CDR1 and CDR2: SGHRS, YFSETQ. CDR3 length equals 15 residues. The CDR3 region is CASNTEGDLLDGYTF. The DNA of the CDR3 is TGCGCCAGCAACACGGAGGGTGACCTTCTCGATGGCTACACCTTC.

The V gene is TRBV25-1, the J gene TRBJ2-5; TRBD1 matches at 9 bases. The CDR3 is made up of 16 amino acids. Trimming cost V 1 base and J 5 bases; bases outside gene matches: 8. Germline loops: CDR1 MGHDK, CDR2 SYGVNS. The CDR3 nucleotides are TGTGCCAGCAGTGAATCACAGGGGGCGGCCGTGGAGACCCAGTACTTC. This codes for CASSESQGAAVETQYF.

This clone was observed a single time. This chain connects TRBV9 to TRBJ1-3; perhaps TRBD1 as D (5 bases). The germline V gene has CDR1 SGDLS and CDR2 YYNGEE. V lost 0 bases to trimming and J lost 2 bases, with 6 bases between them. The CDR3 has 14 amino acids. CDR3 region: CASSVEQAGNTIYF. In DNA form, the CDR3 reads TGTGCCAGCAGCGTAGAACAGGCTGGAAACACCATATATTTT.

The V call is TRBV5-1, the J call TRBJ1-4; possible D gene TRBD1, 6 bases. V lost 4 bases and J lost 0, with 7 bases in between. Germline V CDR1 and CDR2: SGHRS, YFSETQ. This CDR3 has 14 residues. CDR3 sequence (DNA): TGCGCCAGCAGCGAGGGGGCAACTAATGAAAAACTGTTTTTT. Translation: CASSEGATNEKLFF. The full variable domain, its missing parts supplied by reference TRBV5-1 and TRBJ1-4, is KAGVTQTPRYLIKTRGQQVTLSCSPISGHRSVSWYQQTPGQGLQFLFEYFSETQRNKGNFPGRFSGRQFSNSRSEMNVSTLELGDSALYLCASSEGATNEKLFFGSGTQLSVL.

This chain links TRBV27 with TRBJ2-3; D call uncertain. The germline V gene has CDR1 MNHEY and CDR2 SMNVEV (reference sequence). V was pared by 2 bases and J by 2 bases, with 8 bases between. This CDR3 is 14 amino acids long. CDR3 sequence reads: CASSLTGYTDTQYF. The CDR3 DNA is TGTGCCAGCAGTTTAACCGGTTACACAGATACGCAGTATTTT.

The rearrangement uses TRBV27 and TRBJ2-7; 8 bases agree with TRBD1. V lost 4 bases to trimming and J lost 0 bases; unmatched junction nucleotides: 5. The CDR3 is made up of 15 amino acids. In germline, CDR1 is MNHEY, CDR2 SMNVEV (reference sequence). The DNA of the CDR3 is TGTGCCAGCAGTTCAATGACAGGGGTCTCCTACGAGCAGTACTTC. This translates into CASSSMTGVSYEQYF.

This chain connects TRBV28 to TRBJ1-4; 7 bases align to TRBD1. The CDR3 has 15 residues. V dropped 4 bases and J dropped 7; count of bases not matched to a gene: 9. Germline V gene lookup returns CDR1 MDHEN and CDR2 SYDVKM. The CDR3 loop reads CASSSTTGQVEKLFF. For the CDR3, the DNA is TGTGCCAGCAGTTCTACGACAGGGCAGGTTGAAAAACTGTTTTTT.

The CDR3 nucleotides are TGTGCCAGCAGTTTAGCGGGAGGGGGGAATGAGCAGTTCTTC. This sequence encodes CASSLAGGGNEQFF. The chain employs TRBV6-1 and TRBJ2-1, with TRBD2 identical over 11 bases. Germline V CDR1 and CDR2: MNHNS, SASEGT. CDR3 length: 14 residues. J gave up 7 bases and V 5 bases, and 4 bases lay outside the gene matches.

This clone was seen only a few times. The rearrangement links TRBV28 to TRBJ1-2; no clear D. The CDR3 loop spans 13 amino acids. V shed 7 bases and J shed 6 bases, with 15 bases lying between them. CDR1 and CDR2 from the germline V gene are MDHEN and SYDVKM. The CDR3 nucleotides read TGTGCCAGCAACCAAGGGAGAGGCGATGGCTACACCTTC. Translated, it gives CASNQGRGDGYTF.